This T cell receptor (beta chain) derives from a study of T cell changes during pregnancy in multiple sclerosis. Germline V CDR1 and CDR2: MDHEN, SYDVKM. The CDR3 extends over 15 amino acids. With 7 bases removed from V and 0 bases from J, the gap between germline ends came to 16 bases. Method: immunoSEQ multiplex PCR; TCRdb's copy keeps in-frame clones and lacks some. In the table there are about 60,000 clones, roughly 93% of which are singletons. The clonotype was recovered from a female donor with multiple sclerosis, enrolled in a pregnancy study. Sequencing was performed on peripheral blood, taken in the second trimester of pregnancy. The chain uses TRBV28 and TRBJ2-7; no firm D call. CDR3 in DNA: TGTGCCAGCACCAGAGGTGGCCGTAGCTCCTACGAGCAGTACTTC. This encodes CASTRGGRSSYEQYF.